The 24 T cell receptor beta chains presented below share a single source sample, sequenced in a study of PD-L1 blockade in urothelial cancer. The time point was: pretreatment peripheral blood. The method was immunoSEQ multiplex PCR; TCRdb's version includes in-frame clones alone and lacks a portion of them. This table holds about 81,000 clones, roughly 90% found once. This specimen consisted of PBMCs, obtained around atezolizumab (anti-PD-L1) treatment. All receptors come from a woman older than 75 with urothelial cancer.

CDR3 region: CASSIGAGALGQPQHF. The CDR3 DNA sequence: TGTGCCAGTAGTATTGGGGCAGGGGCCTTGGGACAGCCCCAGCATTTT. The V call is TRBV19, the J call TRBJ1-5; D possibly corresponds to TRBD1 (6 bases). Trimming cost V 3 bases and J 7 bases, with 19 bases left between them. The CDR3 sequence is 16 residues long. CDR1 is LNHDA, CDR2 SQIVND, per germline (reference sequence).

The rearrangement joins TRBV28 to TRBJ1-2; D is ambiguous. V gave up 6 bases and J gave up 0 bases, with 14 bases separating them. The CDR3 covers 15 residues. From germline, CDR1 is MDHEN and CDR2 SYDVKM. As DNA, the CDR3 is TGTGCCAGCAGCCCCGGTCCGGGTTCTAACTATGGCTACACCTTC. It encodes CASSPGPGSNYGYTF.

V gene TRBV29-1 combines with J gene TRBJ2-7, with TRBD1 matching 9 bases. V lost 3 bases and J lost 9; bases outside the gene matches: 15. CDR1 is SQVTM and CDR2 is ANQGSEA in the germline V gene. CDR3 length: 15 residues. The CDR3 sequence is CSVDLHGTGLSGQYF. The CDR3 region has the DNA TGCAGCGTTGACCTCCACGGGACAGGGCTAAGCGGGCAGTACTTC.

Only one count was recorded for this clone. The CDR3 nucleotides are TGTGCCAGCAGCTTCCGTTATCCGGGGGAGCTGTTTTTT. Amino acid sequence: CASSFRYPGELFF. The chain couples TRBV5-6 to TRBJ2-2; no clear D. V gave up 2 bases and J gave up 8 bases, with 10 bases separating them. The CDR3 has 13 amino acids. Germline CDR1 SGHDT, CDR2 YYEEEE.

The chain links TRBV2 to TRBJ1-5, with no clear D. The CDR3 is made up of 13 amino acids. V was shortened by 4 bases and J by 1 base, with 5 bases between the two germline ends. Germline V gene lookup returns CDR1 SNHLY and CDR2 FYNNEI. The chain's CDR3 is CASSGLSNQPQHF. CDR3 nucleotide sequence: TGTGCCAGCAGTGGACTGAGCAATCAGCCCCAGCATTTT.

The chain carries TRBV29-1 and TRBJ2-7; 7 positions agree with TRBD2. Germline CDR1 is SQVTM and CDR2 is ANQGSEA. The CDR3 sequence is 13 residues long. Unmatched junction bases numbered 7, after V lost 1 base and J lost 7 bases. CDR3 nucleotides: TGCAGCGTTGAAGGGGAGGGTCAGAGGGAGCAGTACTTC. It encodes CSVEGEGQREQYF.

V is TRBV6-1 and J is TRBJ1-2, with 9 bases lining up with TRBD1. V gave up 5 bases and J gave up 8 bases; unmatched junction bases: 12. Germline V gene lookup returns CDR1 MNHNS and CDR2 SASEGT. The CDR3 extends over 15 amino acids. As DNA, the CDR3 is TGTGCCAGCAGTAACCAACAGGGGGCCTTAGAGGGCTACACCTTC. Residues: CASSNQQGALEGYTF.

The chain carries TRBV6-6 and TRBJ1-1, with D perhaps matching TRBD1 (6 bases). Germline V CDR1 and CDR2: MNHNY, SVGAGI (reference sequence). CDR3 size: 16 residues. V lost 6 bases and J lost 3, with 20 bases in between. The CDR3 is CASRPLSGTLDTEAFF. The CDR3 DNA reads as TGTGCCAGCAGGCCCCTTTCCGGGACACTTGACACTGAAGCTTTCTTT.

The chain joins TRBV7-2 to TRBJ2-1; TRBD2 aligns across 11 bases. Trimming at V came to 5 bases and at J to 3 bases, leaving 15 bases not matched to a gene. Looked up from germline, CDR1 is SGHTA and CDR2 is FQGNSA. The CDR3 has 19 amino acids. As DNA, the CDR3 is TGTGCCAGCAGCCCCCTTAGTAGCGGGAGGGCCTCTGGCTACAATGAGCAGTTCTTC. This translates into CASSPLSSGRASGYNEQFF. Together with reference TRBV7-2 and TRBJ2-1, the CDR3 gives the full variable domain: GAGVSQSPSNKVTEKGKDVELRCDPISGHTALYWYRQSLGQGLEFLIYFQGNSAPDKSGLPSDRFSAERTGGSVSTLTIQRTQQEDSAVYLCASSPLSSGRASGYNEQFFGPGTRLTVL.

The chain couples TRBV27 to TRBJ1-4, with 8 positions matching TRBD1. V was clipped by 5 bases and J by 2 bases; unmatched bases: 4. Germline V gives CDR1 MNHEY, CDR2 SMNVEV (reference sequence). This CDR3 is 15 amino acids long. DNA of the CDR3: TGTGCCAGCAGTGAGGGGGACAGGACTAATGAAAAACTGTTTTTT. It yields the protein CASSEGDRTNEKLFF.

This sequence joins TRBV29-1 and TRBJ2-4, with 10 bases aligning to TRBD1. This CDR3 comprises 18 residues. J was trimmed by 0 bases and V by 7 bases; bases with no gene match: 15. From germline, CDR1 is SQVTM and CDR2 ANQGSEA. In DNA form, the CDR3 reads TGCAGCGCCCGTGTGGGGACAGGGGCCCATCTAGCCAAAAACATTCAGTACTTC. This gives the protein CSARVGTGAHLAKNIQYF.

The chain combines TRBV5-1 with TRBJ2-2; possibly TRBD1 for D (6 bases). CDR3 size: 16 residues. The ends were cut back, 4 bases at V and 0 bases at J, with 13 bases in the middle. Germline values: CDR1 SGHRS, CDR2 YFSETQ. This CDR3 reads CASSQGHAANTGELFF. The CDR3, as DNA: TGCGCCAGCAGCCAGGGACACGCGGCGAACACCGGGGAGCTGTTTTTT.

The chain combines TRBV6-1 with TRBJ2-7, with 12 bases that match TRBD2. Germline CDR1 MNHNS, CDR2 SASEGT. After removal of 7 bases from V and 2 bases from J, the junction contained 6 bases not matched to a gene. This CDR3 contains 15 residues. The CDR3 region is CASTETSGRPYEQYF. In DNA form, the CDR3 reads TGTGCCAGCACCGAGACTAGCGGGAGACCCTACGAGCAGTACTTC.

The rearrangement joins TRBV7-9 to TRBJ2-2, with 8 bases identical to TRBD2. Germline CDR1 and CDR2: SEHNR and FQNEAQ (reference sequence). CDR3 length: 16 residues. J lost 2 bases, V lost 5 bases, and 7 bases had no gene match. The CDR3 bases are TGTGCCAGCAGCAAACCGGGACTAGAAAACACCGGGGAGCTGTTTTTT. This sequence encodes CASSKPGLENTGELFF.

The chain couples TRBV7-7 to TRBJ2-1; 7 positions agree with TRBD2. The CDR3 sequence is 15 residues long. V gave up 5 bases and J gave up 2 bases; unmatched junction bases: 6. CDR1 is SSHAT, CDR2 FNYEAQ, per germline (reference sequence). The CDR3 DNA reads TGTGCCAGCAGCCCTTTTGCGGGAGCCTACAATGAGCAGTTCTTC. Translated, it gives CASSPFAGAYNEQFF.

In its sample, this clone was seen once. The chain uses TRBV9 and TRBJ1-1, with TRBD1 identical over 7 bases. The CDR3 covers 14 residues. The germline V gene has CDR1 SGDLS and CDR2 YYNGEE. Losses at the gene ends were 3 bases for V and 8 bases for J; bases not matched to a gene: 10. The CDR3 reads CASSATSRDREAFF. The DNA for the CDR3 is TGTGCCAGCAGCGCTACCTCCAGGGACAGAGAAGCTTTCTTT. Full variable domain (rest looked up from reference TRBV9 and TRBJ1-1): DSGVTQTPKHLITATGQRVTLRCSPRSGDLSVYWYQQSLDQGLQFLIQYYNGEERAKGNILERFSAQQFPDLHSELNLSSLELGDSALYFCASSATSRDREAFFGQGTRLTVV.

This chain links TRBV28 with TRBJ2-7, with D perhaps matching TRBD2 (6 bases). The CDR3 is 13 amino acids. Germline CDR1 MDHEN, CDR2 SYDVKM. The V gene lost 3 bases and the J gene lost 4 bases, with 10 bases spanning the gap. CDR3 sequence: CASSFFGGYEQYF. CDR3 nucleotide sequence: TGTGCCAGCAGTTTTTTCGGGGGATACGAGCAGTACTTC.

The J gene is TRBJ1-1, the V gene TRBV28; 7 bases match TRBD1. CDR3 length: 15 amino acids. V was pared by 1 base and J by 2 bases, with 4 bases of the junction left unmatched. The germline CDR1 and CDR2 sequences are MDHEN and SYDVKM. CDR3 in amino acids: CASSLLDRINTEAFF. DNA of the CDR3: TGTGCCAGCAGTTTATTGGACAGGATCAACACTGAAGCTTTCTTT.

The chain couples TRBV29-1 to TRBJ1-1, with TRBD1 as a possible D gene (6 bases). CDR3 length equals 13 residues. The germline V gene encodes CDR1 SQVTM and CDR2 ANQGSEA. V was shortened by 3 bases and J by 0 bases, with 8 bases between the two germline ends. The CDR3 is CSVESGVNTEAFF. The CDR3 region has the DNA TGCAGCGTTGAGTCAGGGGTGAACACTGAAGCTTTCTTT.

As DNA, the CDR3 is TGTGCCAGTAGGGGAGAGGGCCAATATAGCAATCAGCCCCAGCATTTT. Protein: CASRGEGQYSNQPQHF. The chain uses TRBV19 and TRBJ1-5; D is ambiguous. The CDR3 covers 16 residues. In germline, CDR1 is LNHDA, CDR2 SQIVND (reference sequence). The V end lost 6 bases, the J end lost 0 bases, and 15 bases lay between the germline ends.

This sequence joins TRBV18 and TRBJ2-7, with D tentatively TRBD2 (5 bases). Trimming took 6 bases from V and 0 from J, leaving 12 bases between them. Per germline, CDR1 KGHSH and CDR2 LQKENI. The CDR3 consists of 14 residues. CDR3 amino acids: CASSAGEYSYEQYF. The CDR3 DNA reads as TGTGCCAGCTCGGCCGGGGAATACTCCTACGAGCAGTACTTC.

V and J are TRBV10-2 and TRBJ1-3; the D is unclear. Looked up from germline, CDR1 is WSHSY and CDR2 is SAAADI. V was trimmed by 5 bases and J by 4 bases, leaving 3 bases between them. The CDR3 runs 11 residues. The CDR3 region is CASSLGNTIYF. In nucleotides, the CDR3 is TGCGCCAGCAGTCTGGGAAACACCATATATTTT.

This clone was counted only a few times. The chain employs TRBV10-3 and TRBJ2-7; 15 nucleotides match TRBD2. The germline V gene has CDR1 ENHRY and CDR2 SYGVKD. The trim removed 3 bases at V and 2 bases at J, leaving 5 bases unmatched. This CDR3 region has 17 residues. Written as DNA, the CDR3 is TGTGCCATCAGTGAACGGACTAGCGGGAGGGCAACCTACGAGCAGTACTTC. It is translated as CAISERTSGRATYEQYF.

The V gene is TRBV29-1, the J gene TRBJ2-7, with D possibly matching TRBD1 (5 bases). CDR3 length equals 11 residues. Trimming took off 7 bases at V and 1 base at J, with 8 bases between the two ends. CDR1 and CDR2 (germline): SQVTM, ANQGSEA. The CDR3 DNA follows: TGCAGCGCCGGACATTCCTACGAGCAGTACTTC. It is translated as CSAGHSYEQYF.